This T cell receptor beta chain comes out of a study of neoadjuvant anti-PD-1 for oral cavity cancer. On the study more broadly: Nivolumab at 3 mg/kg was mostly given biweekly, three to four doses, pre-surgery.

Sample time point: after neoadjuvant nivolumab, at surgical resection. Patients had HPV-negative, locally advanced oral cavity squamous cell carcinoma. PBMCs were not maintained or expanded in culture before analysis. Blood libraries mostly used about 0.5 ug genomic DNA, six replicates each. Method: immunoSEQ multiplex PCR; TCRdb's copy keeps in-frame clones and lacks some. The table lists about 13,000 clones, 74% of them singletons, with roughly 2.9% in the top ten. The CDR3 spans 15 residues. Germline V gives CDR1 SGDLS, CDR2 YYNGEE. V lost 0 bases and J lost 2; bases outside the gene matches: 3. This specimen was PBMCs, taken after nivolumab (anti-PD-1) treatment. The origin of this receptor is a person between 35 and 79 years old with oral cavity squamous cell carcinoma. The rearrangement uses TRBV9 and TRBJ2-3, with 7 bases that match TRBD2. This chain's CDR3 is CASSVGAGATDTQYF. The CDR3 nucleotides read TGTGCCAGCAGCGTAGGGGCGGGAGCCACAGATACGCAGTATTTT.